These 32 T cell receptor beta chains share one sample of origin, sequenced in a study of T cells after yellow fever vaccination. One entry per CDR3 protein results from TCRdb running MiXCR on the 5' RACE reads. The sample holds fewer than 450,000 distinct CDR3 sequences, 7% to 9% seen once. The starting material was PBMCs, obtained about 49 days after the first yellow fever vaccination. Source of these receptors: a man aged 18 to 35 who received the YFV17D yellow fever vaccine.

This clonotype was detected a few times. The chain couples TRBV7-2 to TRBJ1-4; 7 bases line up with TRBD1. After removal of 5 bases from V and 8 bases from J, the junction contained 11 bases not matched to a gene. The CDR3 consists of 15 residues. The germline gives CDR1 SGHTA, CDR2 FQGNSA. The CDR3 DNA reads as TGTGCCAGCAGCCCCCAGACAGGGAGTCAGGAAAAACTGTTTTTT. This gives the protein CASSPQTGSQEKLFF.

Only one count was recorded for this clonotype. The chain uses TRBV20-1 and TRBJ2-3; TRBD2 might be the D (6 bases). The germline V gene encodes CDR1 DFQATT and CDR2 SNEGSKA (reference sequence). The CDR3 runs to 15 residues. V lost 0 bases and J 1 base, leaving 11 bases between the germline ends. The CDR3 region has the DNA TGCAGTGCTAGAGATAGCGGAACCGGCACAGATACGCAGTATTTT. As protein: CSARDSGTGTDTQYF.

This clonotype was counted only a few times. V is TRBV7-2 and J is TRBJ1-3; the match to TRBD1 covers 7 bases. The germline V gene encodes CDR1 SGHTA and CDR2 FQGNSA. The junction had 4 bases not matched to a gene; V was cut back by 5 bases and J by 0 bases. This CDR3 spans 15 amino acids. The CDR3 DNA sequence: TGTGCCAGCAGCACAGGGGTTTTCTCTGGAAACACCATATATTTT. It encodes CASSTGVFSGNTIYF.

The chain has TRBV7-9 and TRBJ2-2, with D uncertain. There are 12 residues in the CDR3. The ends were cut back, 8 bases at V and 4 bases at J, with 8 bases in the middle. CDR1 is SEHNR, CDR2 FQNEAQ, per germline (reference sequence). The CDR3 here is CASGDLTGELFF. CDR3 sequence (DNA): TGTGCCAGCGGCGACCTCACCGGGGAGCTGTTTTTT.

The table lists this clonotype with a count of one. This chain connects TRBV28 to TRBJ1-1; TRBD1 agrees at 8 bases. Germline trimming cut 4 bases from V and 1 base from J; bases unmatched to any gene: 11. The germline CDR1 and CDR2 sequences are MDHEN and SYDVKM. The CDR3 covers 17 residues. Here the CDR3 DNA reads TGTGCCAGCAGTTCACGGACAGGGAAAATTTCGAACACTGAAGCTTTCTTT. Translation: CASSSRTGKISNTEAFF.

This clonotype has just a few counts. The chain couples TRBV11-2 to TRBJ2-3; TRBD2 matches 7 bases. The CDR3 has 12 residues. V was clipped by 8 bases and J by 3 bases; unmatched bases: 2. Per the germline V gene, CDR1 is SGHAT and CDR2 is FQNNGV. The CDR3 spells CASGGETDTQYF. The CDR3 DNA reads TGTGCCAGCGGGGGGGAGACAGATACGCAGTATTTT.

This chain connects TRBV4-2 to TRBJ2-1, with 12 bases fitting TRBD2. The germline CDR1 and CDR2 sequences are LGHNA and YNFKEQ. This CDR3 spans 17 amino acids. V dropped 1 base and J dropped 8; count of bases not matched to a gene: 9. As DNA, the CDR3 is TGTGCCAGCAGCCAAGTACCACTAGCGGGGGGCGGGGATGAGCAGTTCTTC. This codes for CASSQVPLAGGGDEQFF.

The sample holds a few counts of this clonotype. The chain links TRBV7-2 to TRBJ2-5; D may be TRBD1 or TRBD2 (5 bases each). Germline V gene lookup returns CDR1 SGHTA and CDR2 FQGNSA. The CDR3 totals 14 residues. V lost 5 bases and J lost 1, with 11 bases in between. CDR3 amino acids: CASSRDLPQETQYF. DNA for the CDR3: TGTGCCAGCAGCCGGGACCTTCCCCAAGAGACCCAGTACTTC.

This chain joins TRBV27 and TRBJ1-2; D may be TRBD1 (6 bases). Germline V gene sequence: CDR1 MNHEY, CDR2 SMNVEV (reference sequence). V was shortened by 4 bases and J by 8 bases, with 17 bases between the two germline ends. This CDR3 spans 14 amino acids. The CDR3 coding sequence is TGTGCCAGCAGTTCCACGCCAGGGGTGTGGGGCTACACCTTC. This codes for CASSSTPGVWGYTF.

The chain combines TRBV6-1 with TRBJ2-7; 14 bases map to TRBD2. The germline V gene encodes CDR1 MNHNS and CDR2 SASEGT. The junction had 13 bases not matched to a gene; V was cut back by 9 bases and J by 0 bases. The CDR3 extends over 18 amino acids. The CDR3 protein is CASLGLAGAYGSSYEQYF. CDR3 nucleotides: TGTGCCAGTTTGGGACTAGCGGGGGCCTACGGGAGCTCCTACGAGCAGTACTTC.

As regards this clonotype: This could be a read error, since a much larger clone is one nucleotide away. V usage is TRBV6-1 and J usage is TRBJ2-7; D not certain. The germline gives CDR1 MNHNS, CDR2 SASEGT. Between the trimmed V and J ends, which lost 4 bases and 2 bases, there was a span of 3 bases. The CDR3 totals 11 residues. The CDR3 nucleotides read TGTGCCAGCAGTGCCGCCTACGAGCAGTACTTC. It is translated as CASSAAYEQYF.

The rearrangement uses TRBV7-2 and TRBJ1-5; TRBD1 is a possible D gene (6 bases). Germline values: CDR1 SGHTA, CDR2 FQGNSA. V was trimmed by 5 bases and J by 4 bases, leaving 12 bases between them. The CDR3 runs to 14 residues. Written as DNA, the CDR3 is TGTGCCAGCAGCGCCCAGGGGTATAATCAGCCCCAGCATTTT. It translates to CASSAQGYNQPQHF.

The CDR3, as DNA: TGTGCCAGCAGACTAGCGGGGGTTTTTGATACGCAGTATTTT. Residues: CASRLAGVFDTQYF. The chain joins TRBV27 to TRBJ2-3, with 11 bases identical to TRBD2. The length of the CDR3 is 14 residues. Germline values: CDR1 MNHEY, CDR2 SMNVEV (reference sequence). The ends lost 6 bases at V and 6 bases at J; junction bases unmatched: 5.

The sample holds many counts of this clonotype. CDR3 sequence: CASRQGGGQPQHF. The CDR3 region has the DNA TGTGCCAGCAGACAGGGGGGGGGTCAGCCCCAGCATTTT. J is TRBJ1-5 and V is TRBV6-6; TRBD1 aligns across 8 bases. The trim removed 6 bases at V and 6 bases at J, leaving 4 bases unmatched. This CDR3 comprises 13 residues. Germline V gene lookup returns CDR1 MNHNY and CDR2 SVGAGI (reference sequence).

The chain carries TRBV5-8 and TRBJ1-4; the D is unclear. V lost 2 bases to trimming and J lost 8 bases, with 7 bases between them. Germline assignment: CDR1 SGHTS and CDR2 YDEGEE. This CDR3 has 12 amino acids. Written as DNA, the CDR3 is TGTGCCAGCAGCTTAACCTCCGAAAAACTGTTTTTT. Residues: CASSLTSEKLFF.

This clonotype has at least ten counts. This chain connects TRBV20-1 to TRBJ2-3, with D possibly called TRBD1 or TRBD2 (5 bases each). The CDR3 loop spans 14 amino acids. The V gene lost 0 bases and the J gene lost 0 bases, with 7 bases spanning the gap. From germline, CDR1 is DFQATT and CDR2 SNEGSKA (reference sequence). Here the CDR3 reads CSARDGGSTDTQYF. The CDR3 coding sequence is TGCAGTGCTAGAGATGGGGGAAGCACAGATACGCAGTATTTT.

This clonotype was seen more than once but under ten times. The CDR3 loop is CAISLTGGNYGYTF. Written as DNA, the CDR3 is TGTGCCATCAGCCTAACAGGGGGCAACTATGGCTACACCTTC. This chain joins TRBV10-3 and TRBJ1-2, with 9 bases matching TRBD1. The germline V gene encodes CDR1 ENHRY and CDR2 SYGVKD. CDR3 length: 14 residues. The V segment lost 6 bases and the J segment 2 bases; nucleotides outside the gene matches: 4.

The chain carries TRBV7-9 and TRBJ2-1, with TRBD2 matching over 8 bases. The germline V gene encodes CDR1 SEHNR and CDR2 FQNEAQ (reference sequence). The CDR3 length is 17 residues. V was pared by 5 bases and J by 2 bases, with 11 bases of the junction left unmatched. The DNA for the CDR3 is TGTGCCAGCAGCCCACGCCCTTATAGCGGGGCCTACAATGAGCAGTTCTTC. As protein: CASSPRPYSGAYNEQFF.

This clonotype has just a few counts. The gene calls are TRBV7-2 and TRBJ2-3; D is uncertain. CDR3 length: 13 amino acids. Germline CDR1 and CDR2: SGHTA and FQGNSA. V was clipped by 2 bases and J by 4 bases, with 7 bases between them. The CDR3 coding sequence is TGTGCCAGCAGCTTATCACCAGCAGATACGCAGTATTTT. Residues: CASSLSPADTQYF.

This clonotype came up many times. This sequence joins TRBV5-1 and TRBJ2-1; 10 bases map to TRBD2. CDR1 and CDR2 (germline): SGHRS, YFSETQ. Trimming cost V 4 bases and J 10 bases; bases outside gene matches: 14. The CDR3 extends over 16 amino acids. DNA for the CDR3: TGCGCCAGCAGCGTTTCAGCGGGGGGGCCGATAGAGGAGCAGTTCTTC. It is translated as CASSVSAGGPIEEQFF. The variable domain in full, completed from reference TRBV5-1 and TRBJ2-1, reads KAGVTQTPRYLIKTRGQQVTLSCSPISGHRSVSWYQQTPGQGLQFLFEYFSETQRNKGNFPGRFSGRQFSNSRSEMNVSTLELGDSALYLCASSVSAGGPIEEQFFGPGTRLTVL.

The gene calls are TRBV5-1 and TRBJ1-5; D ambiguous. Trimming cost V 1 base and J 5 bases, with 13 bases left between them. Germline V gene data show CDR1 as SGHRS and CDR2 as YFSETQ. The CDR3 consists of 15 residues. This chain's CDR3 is CASSLIGLADQPQHF. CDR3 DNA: TGCGCCAGCAGCTTGATCGGACTCGCGGATCAGCCCCAGCATTTT.

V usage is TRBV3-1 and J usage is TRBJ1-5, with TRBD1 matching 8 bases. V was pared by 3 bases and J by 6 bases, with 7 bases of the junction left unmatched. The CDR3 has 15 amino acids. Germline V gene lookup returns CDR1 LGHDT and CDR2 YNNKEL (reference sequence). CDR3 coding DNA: TGTGCCAGCAGCCATCAGGGGGCCCCGGGTCAGCCCCAGCATTTT. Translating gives CASSHQGAPGQPQHF.

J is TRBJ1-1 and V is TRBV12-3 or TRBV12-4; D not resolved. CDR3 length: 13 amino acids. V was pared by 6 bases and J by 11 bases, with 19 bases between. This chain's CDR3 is CASRSFVGSTAFF. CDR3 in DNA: TGTGCCAGCAGGAGTTTTGTGGGAAGTACGGCTTTCTTT.

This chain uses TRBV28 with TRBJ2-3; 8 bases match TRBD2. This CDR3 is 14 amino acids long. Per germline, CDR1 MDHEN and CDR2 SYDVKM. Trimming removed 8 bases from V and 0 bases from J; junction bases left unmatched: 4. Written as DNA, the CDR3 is TGTGCCAGCCTACTAGCGGCTAGCACAGATACGCAGTATTTT. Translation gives CASLLAASTDTQYF.

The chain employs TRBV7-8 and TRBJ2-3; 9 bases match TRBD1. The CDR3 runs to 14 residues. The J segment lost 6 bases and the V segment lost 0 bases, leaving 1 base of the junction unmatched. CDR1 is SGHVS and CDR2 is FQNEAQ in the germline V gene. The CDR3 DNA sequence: TGTGCCAGCAGCTTAGCGGGACAGGGCGATACGCAGTATTTT. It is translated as CASSLAGQGDTQYF.

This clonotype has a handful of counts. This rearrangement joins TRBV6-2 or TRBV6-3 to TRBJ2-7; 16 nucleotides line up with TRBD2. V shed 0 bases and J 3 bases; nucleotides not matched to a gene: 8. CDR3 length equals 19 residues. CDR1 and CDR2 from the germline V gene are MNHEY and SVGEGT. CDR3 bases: TGTGCCAGCAGTTACTCGATCGGGACTAGCGGGGGGGATTTCTACGAGCAGTACTTC. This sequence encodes CASSYSIGTSGGDFYEQYF.

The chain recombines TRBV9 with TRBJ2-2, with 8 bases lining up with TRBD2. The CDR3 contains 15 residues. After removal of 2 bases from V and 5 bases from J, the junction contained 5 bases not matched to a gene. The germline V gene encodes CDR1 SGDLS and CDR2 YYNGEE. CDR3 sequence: CASSVGLEETGELFF. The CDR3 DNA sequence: TGTGCCAGCAGCGTGGGACTAGAAGAAACCGGGGAGCTGTTTTTT.

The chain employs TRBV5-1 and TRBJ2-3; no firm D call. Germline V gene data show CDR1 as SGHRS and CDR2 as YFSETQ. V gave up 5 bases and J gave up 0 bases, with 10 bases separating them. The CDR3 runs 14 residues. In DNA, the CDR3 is TGCGCCAGCAGACATTACGGCAGCACAGATACGCAGTATTTT. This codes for CASRHYGSTDTQYF.

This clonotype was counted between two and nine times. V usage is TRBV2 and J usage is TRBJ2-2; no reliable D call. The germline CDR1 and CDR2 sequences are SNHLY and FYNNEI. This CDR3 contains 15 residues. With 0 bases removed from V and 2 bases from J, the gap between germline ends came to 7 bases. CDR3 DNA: TGTGCCAGCAGTGAAGCGGGTGGTAACACCGGGGAGCTGTTTTTT. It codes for CASSEAGGNTGELFF.

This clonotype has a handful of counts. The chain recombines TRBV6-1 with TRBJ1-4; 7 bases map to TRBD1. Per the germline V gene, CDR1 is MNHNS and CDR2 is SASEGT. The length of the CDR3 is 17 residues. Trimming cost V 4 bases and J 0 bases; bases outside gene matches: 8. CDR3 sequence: CASSAFRGATTNEKLFF. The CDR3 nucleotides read TGTGCCAGCAGTGCCTTCAGGGGGGCGACAACTAATGAAAAACTGTTTTTT.

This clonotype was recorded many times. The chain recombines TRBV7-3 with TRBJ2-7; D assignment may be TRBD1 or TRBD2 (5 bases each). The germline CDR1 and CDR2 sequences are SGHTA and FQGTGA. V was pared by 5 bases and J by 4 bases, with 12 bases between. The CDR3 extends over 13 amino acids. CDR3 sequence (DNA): TGTGCCAGCAGCCCACGTGGGGGTTACGAGCAGTACTTC. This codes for CASSPRGGYEQYF.

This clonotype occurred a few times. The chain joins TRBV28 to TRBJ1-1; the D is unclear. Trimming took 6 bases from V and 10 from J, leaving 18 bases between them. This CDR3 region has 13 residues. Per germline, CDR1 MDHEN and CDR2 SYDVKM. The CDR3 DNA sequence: TGTGCCAGCAGGGTGGAGTGGGGAATAGGAGCTTTCTTT. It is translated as CASRVEWGIGAFF.